This passage covers 25 T cell receptor beta chains from one sample sequenced in a study of T cells in Graves' hyperthyroidism and ophthalmopathy. RNA transcripts served as the template for amplifying TCR beta CDR3 regions. With the HTBI primer set, the TCR CDR3 went through a first round of RT-PCR. TCRdb called the multiplex PCR reads again in MiXCR, with one record for every CDR3 protein. The sample yields 450,000 to 650,000 distinct CDR3 sequences, roughly 15% seen once. Sequencing used blood. These receptor sequences come from a woman aged 18-29 years with Graves' ophthalmopathy.

The chain combines TRBV27 with TRBJ1-6; 10 bases match TRBD1. CDR1 MNHEY and CDR2 SMNVEV come from the germline V gene (reference sequence). The junction had 10 bases not matched to a gene; V was cut back by 5 bases and J by 0 bases. This CDR3 region has 19 residues. The CDR3 is CASSLRDRGRSSYNSPLHF. CDR3 DNA sequence: TGTGCCAGCAGTCTACGGGACAGGGGCCGGAGCTCCTATAATTCACCCCTCCACTTT.

This clonotype was recorded a few times. The chain combines TRBV19 with TRBJ2-7; 8 bases map to TRBD1. The CDR3 is 13 residues long. J gave up 2 bases and V 3 bases, and 0 bases lay outside the gene matches. Germline values: CDR1 LNHDA, CDR2 SQIVND (reference sequence). The DNA of the CDR3 is TGTGCCAGTAGTATGGACAGGGCCTACGAGCAGTACTTC. Encoded protein: CASSMDRAYEQYF.

This clonotype was counted a few times. The chain joins TRBV4-1 to TRBJ1-5; D is uncertain. Trimming removed 0 bases from V and 3 bases from J, with 12 bases in between. Germline values: CDR1 MGHRA, CDR2 YSYEKL. The CDR3 spans 16 residues. This CDR3 reads CASSQEVGSLNQPQHF. As DNA, the CDR3 is TGCGCCAGCAGCCAAGAGGTAGGCAGCCTCAATCAGCCCCAGCATTTT.

This clonotype was recorded at least ten times. The chain links TRBV2 to TRBJ2-2; 10 nucleotides line up with TRBD2. With V trimmed by 7 bases and J by 8 bases, 7 bases remained unmatched. Germline V gene sequence: CDR1 SNHLY, CDR2 FYNNEI. The CDR3 is made up of 14 amino acids. The CDR3: CASKSSGGAGELFF. The CDR3 DNA sequence: TGTGCCAGCAAGTCGAGCGGGGGGGCTGGGGAGCTGTTTTTT.

This clonotype was seen only a few times. This chain connects TRBV5-1 to TRBJ2-7; tentatively, D is TRBD1 or TRBD2 (5 bases each). V gave up 4 bases and J gave up 0 bases, with 17 bases separating them. Germline-derived CDR1 and CDR2 are SGHRS and YFSETQ. The CDR3 is made up of 16 amino acids. The CDR3 DNA sequence: TGCGCCAGCAGCGCCTTCGGGGCATTTAACTCCTACGAGCAGTACTTC. It yields the protein CASSAFGAFNSYEQYF.

The V and J genes are TRBV5-1 and TRBJ2-2; possible D gene TRBD1, 6 bases. Germline V lookup: CDR1 SGHRS, CDR2 YFSETQ. V was pared by 0 bases and J by 13 bases, with 10 bases between. The CDR3 has 12 residues. DNA of the CDR3: TGCGCCAGCAGCTTGGGGGGGCCAGGGCTGTTTTTT. Its protein product is CASSLGGPGLFF.

This clonotype was recorded at least ten times. The chain recombines TRBV20-1 with TRBJ2-1; D unclear. The length of the CDR3 is 12 residues. Germline assignment: CDR1 DFQATT and CDR2 SNEGSKA (reference sequence). The V end lost 6 bases, the J end lost 5 bases, and 11 bases lay between the germline ends. CDR3 DNA sequence: TGCAGTGCCATAGGACGGAACAATGAGCAGTTCTTC. As protein: CSAIGRNNEQFF.

The chain employs TRBV5-8 and TRBJ2-3; TRBD2 matches 14 bases. The length of the CDR3 is 18 residues. Germline CDR1 SGHTS, CDR2 YDEGEE. Trimming at V came to 4 bases and at J to 0 bases, leaving 7 bases not matched to a gene. CDR3 amino acids: CASSVGLAGVGSTDTQYF. In DNA, the CDR3 is TGTGCCAGCAGCGTGGGACTAGCGGGAGTGGGGAGCACAGATACGCAGTATTTT.

The chain links TRBV4-1 to TRBJ2-3, with D perhaps assigned TRBD1 or TRBD2 (5 bases each). The CDR3 contains 15 residues. V was trimmed by 0 bases and J by 4 bases, leaving 11 bases between them. CDR1 and CDR2 from the germline V gene are MGHRA and YSYEKL. CDR3 region: CASSQDGGSADTQYF. CDR3 sequence (DNA): TGCGCCAGCAGCCAAGATGGGGGTAGCGCAGATACGCAGTATTTT.

Worth noting for this clonotype: Being one base from a much bigger clone, this may be a read error. The chain uses TRBV11-2 and TRBJ2-2; 11 nucleotides match TRBD2. Germline V gene lookup returns CDR1 SGHAT and CDR2 FQNNGV. The CDR3 spans 18 residues. V was pared by 4 bases and J by 8 bases, with 15 bases of the junction left unmatched. The CDR3 DNA is TGTGCCAGCAGCTCCACTTTCCTTAGCGGGGGGGCAACTGGGGAGCTGTTTTTT. As protein: CASSSTFLSGGATGELFF.

The V and J genes are TRBV7-3 and TRBJ2-6; TRBD2 agrees at 7 bases. Germline V CDR1 and CDR2: SGHTA, FQGTGA. V gave up 6 bases and J gave up 4 bases; unmatched junction bases: 9. CDR3 length: 16 residues. DNA for the CDR3: TGTGCCAGCAGTATATCCGGGGGGTTCGGGGCCAACGTCCTGACTTTC. This codes for CASSISGGFGANVLTF.

This clonotype was recorded many times. This chain joins TRBV5-1 and TRBJ1-1; 8 bases agree with TRBD1. The CDR3 runs to 14 residues. The V and J ends lost 3 bases and 5 bases, in that order; junction bases with no gene match: 6. CDR1 SGHRS and CDR2 YFSETQ come from the germline V gene. In DNA, the CDR3 is TGCGCCAGCAGCTCCGGACAGGGAAGGACTGAAGCTTTCTTT. This gives the protein CASSSGQGRTEAFF.

This clonotype was found a few times. The rearrangement uses TRBV28 and TRBJ1-5; 9 bases line up with TRBD1. Germline assignment: CDR1 MDHEN and CDR2 SYDVKM. V dropped 6 bases and J dropped 3; count of bases not matched to a gene: 6. CDR3 size: 15 residues. The CDR3 spells CASRGQGLDNQPQHF. The CDR3 nucleotides read TGTGCCAGCAGGGGACAGGGTCTAGACAATCAGCCCCAGCATTTT. The variable domain in full, with the rest retrieved from reference TRBV28 and TRBJ1-5, is DVKVTQSSRYLVKRTGEKVFLECVQDMDHENMFWYRQDPGLGLRLIYFSYDVKMKEKGDIPEGYSVSREKKERFSLILESASTNQTSMYLCASRGQGLDNQPQHFGDGTRLSIL.

This clonotype was picked up a small number of times. The V call is TRBV6-1, the J call TRBJ1-6; no definite D call. Germline CDR1 is MNHNS and CDR2 is SASEGT. The CDR3 is 13 amino acids. The V end was cut by 5 bases, the J end by 10 bases, with 12 bases between. The CDR3 nucleotides are TGTGCCAGCAGTCGGGAGGGTTCATCACCCCTCCACTTT. Translation: CASSREGSSPLHF.

This clonotype was counted ten times or more. This sequence joins TRBV4-2 and TRBJ2-3; D possibly corresponds to TRBD1 (5 bases). The CDR3 has 17 residues. Germline CDR1 reads LGHNA; CDR2 reads YNFKEQ. Trimming pared 4 bases from V and 4 bases from J, leaving 21 bases between. This CDR3 is CASSRILTDTTSDTQYF. The CDR3 coding sequence is TGTGCCAGCAGCCGGATACTGACAGATACGACGTCAGATACGCAGTATTTT.

This clonotype was detected many times. This chain joins TRBV27 and TRBJ2-1; TRBD2 might be the D (6 bases). V dropped 7 bases and J dropped 0 bases, with 10 bases sitting between them. CDR3 length equals 14 residues. Germline values: CDR1 MNHEY, CDR2 SMNVEV (reference sequence). Written as DNA, the CDR3 is TGTGCCAGCATGTCCGGGAGCTCCTACAATGAGCAGTTCTTC. Its translation: CASMSGSSYNEQFF.

The genes are TRBV5-6 and TRBJ2-7; D is ambiguous. CDR1 is SGHDT, CDR2 YYEEEE, per germline. This CDR3 is 15 amino acids long. Trimming removed 0 bases from V and 0 bases from J, with 10 bases in between. The CDR3 region has the DNA TGTGCCAGCAGCTTGGGGGATGTAAGCTCCTACGAGCAGTACTTC. This translates into CASSLGDVSSYEQYF.

There are many counts of this clonotype. The chain combines TRBV7-8 with TRBJ1-1; D is possibly TRBD1 (5 bases). The CDR3 extends over 14 amino acids. V was shortened by 5 bases and J by 7 bases, with 17 bases between the two germline ends. CDR1 and CDR2 (germline): SGHVS, FQNEAQ. The CDR3 coding sequence is TGTGCCAGCAGCCCAACCCCGGGACTCCGTGAAGCTTTCTTT. This sequence encodes CASSPTPGLREAFF.

This clonotype was counted between two and nine times. V is TRBV20-1 and J is TRBJ1-1, with TRBD1 identical over 9 bases. Trimming cost V 0 bases and J 3 bases; bases outside gene matches: 5. Germline V CDR1 and CDR2: DFQATT, SNEGSKA (reference sequence). This CDR3 contains 15 residues. This CDR3 reads CSARDWGQGHTEAFF. The CDR3 DNA reads as TGCAGTGCTAGAGATTGGGGACAGGGACACACTGAAGCTTTCTTT.

J is TRBJ2-1 and V is TRBV24-1, with a tentative D call TRBD1 (6 bases). Trimming took 9 bases from V and 6 from J, leaving 14 bases between them. The V gene's germline CDR1 is KGHDR and CDR2 SFDVKD. The CDR3 is made up of 13 amino acids. This CDR3 reads CATAISQGNEQFF. The CDR3 DNA follows: TGTGCCACCGCAATATCACAGGGCAATGAGCAGTTCTTC.

This rearrangement joins TRBV5-1 to TRBJ2-7; TRBD1 agrees at 8 bases. V shed 2 bases and J 4 bases; nucleotides not matched to a gene: 8. The CDR3 is 15 amino acids. The germline V gene encodes CDR1 SGHRS and CDR2 YFSETQ. The CDR3 here is CASSLGQGIRYEQYF. Written as DNA, the CDR3 is TGCGCCAGCAGCTTAGGACAGGGAATAAGGTACGAGCAGTACTTC.

This clonotype has only a few counts. This chain joins TRBV30 and TRBJ2-3; the match to TRBD2 covers 12 bases. Germline V gene sequence: CDR1 GTSNPN, CDR2 SVGIG (reference sequence). This CDR3 contains 15 residues. J was trimmed by 5 bases and V by 0 bases; bases with no gene match: 3. CDR3 coding DNA: TGTGCCTGGAGTGTCCTAGCGGGGGGGCAAGATACGCAGTATTTT. Its protein is CAWSVLAGGQDTQYF.

J is TRBJ1-1 and V is TRBV29-1; D unclear. The CDR3 is made up of 11 amino acids. From germline, CDR1 is SQVTM and CDR2 ANQGSEA. The CDR3 region is CIPDIHTEAFF. DNA for the CDR3: TGCATCCCAGACATTCACACTGAAGCTTTCTTT.

The genes are TRBV6-5 and TRBJ2-7; 7 bases agree with TRBD2. J lost 2 bases, V lost 2 bases, and 12 bases had no gene match. CDR3 length equals 17 residues. CDR1 is MNHEY, CDR2 SVGAGI, per germline. CDR3 sequence (DNA): TGTGCCAGCAGTTACGGGGGGGGGTGGGGTCGCGCCTACGAGCAGTACTTC. Translation gives CASSYGGGWGRAYEQYF.

This clonotype was found many times. This chain connects TRBV28 to TRBJ1-1; D gene ambiguous. From germline, CDR1 is MDHEN and CDR2 SYDVKM. The CDR3 runs 16 residues. Trimming left V 3 bases short and J 3 bases short, with 17 bases between. The CDR3 DNA follows: TGTGCCAGCAGTTTGGCGGCGGGTGTTTCATACACTGAAGCTTTCTTT. This translates into CASSLAAGVSYTEAFF.